This T cell receptor (beta chain) was sequenced during a study of cytomegalovirus exposure and HLA in healthy donors. Donors came from a validation cohort of some 110 subjects, distinct from the first 666-subject cohort. Trimming left V 2 bases short and J 6 bases short, with 21 bases between. Germline loops: CDR1 SGHRS, CDR2 YFSETQ. CDR3 length: 17 amino acids. In regard to this clone: Its antigen is still unknown.

Study-level findings and limits: Published work reported that the classifier diagnosed cytomegalovirus status with high specificity and sensitivity.

Some clones are missing from TCRdb's copy, which holds only in-frame ones; the method was immunoSEQ multiplex PCR. Among roughly 200,000 clones listed, roughly 81% were seen once. The material sequenced was PBMCs. V usage is TRBV5-1 and J usage is TRBJ2-1; D possibly corresponds to TRBD1 (6 bases). The TCR comes from a woman aged 25-40 years in good health and CMV-seronegative. CDR3 sequence: CASSLTLGTLSRNEQFF. In nucleotides, the CDR3 is TGCGCCAGCAGCTTAACCCTCGGGACACTATCTCGCAATGAGCAGTTCTTC.